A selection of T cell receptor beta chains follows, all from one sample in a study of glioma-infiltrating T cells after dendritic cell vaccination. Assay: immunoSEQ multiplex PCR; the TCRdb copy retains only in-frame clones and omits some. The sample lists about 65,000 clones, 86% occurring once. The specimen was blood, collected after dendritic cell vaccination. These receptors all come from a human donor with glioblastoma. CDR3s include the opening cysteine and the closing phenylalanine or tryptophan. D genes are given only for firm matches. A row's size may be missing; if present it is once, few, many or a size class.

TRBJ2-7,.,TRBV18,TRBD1,CASSPLRQGNEQYF,TGTGCCAGCTCACCATTGAGACAGGGGAACGAGCAGTACTTC
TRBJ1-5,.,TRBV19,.,CASSIWMLAAHNQPQHF,TGTGCCAGTAGTATTTGGATGCTCGCAGCGCACAATCAGCCCCAGCATTTT
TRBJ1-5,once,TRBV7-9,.,CASSLGQGNQPQHF,TGTGCCAGCAGCTTAGGTCAGGGCAATCAGCCCCAGCATTTT
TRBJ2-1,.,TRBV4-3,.,CASSQDPTREEQFF,TGCGCCAGCAGCCAAGATCCGACTAGGGAGGAGCAGTTCTTC
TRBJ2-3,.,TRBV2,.,CASKSVAASTDTQYF,TGTGCCAGCAAATCAGTAGCGGCTAGCACAGATACGCAGTATTTT
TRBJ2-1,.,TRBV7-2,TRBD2,CASSYGLAGGNEQFF,TGTGCCAGCAGCTACGGACTAGCGGGAGGTAATGAGCAGTTCTTC
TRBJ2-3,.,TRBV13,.,CASSLRSGGTDTQYF,TGTGCCAGCAGCTTAAGGTCCGGGGGCACAGATACGCAGTATTTT
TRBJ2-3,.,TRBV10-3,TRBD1,CAISPGQGTDTQYF,TGTGCCATCAGCCCGGGACAGGGGACAGATACGCAGTATTTT
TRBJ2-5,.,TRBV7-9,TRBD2,CASSPGLAGGGETQYF,TGTGCCAGCAGCCCGGGACTAGCGGGGGGAGGAGAGACCCAGTACTTC
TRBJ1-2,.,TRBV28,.,CASVQVNYGYTF,TGTGCCAGCGTTCAGGTCAACTATGGCTACACCTTC